One and the same sample provided the 12 T cell receptor beta chains below, sequenced in a study of shared clonotypes between healthy human individuals. The method was immunoSEQ multiplex PCR; TCRdb's version includes in-frame clones alone and lacks a portion of them. The sample shows around 2.3 million clones, nearly 97% of them seen only once. The specimen was naive CD4+ T cells sorted from blood. Subset given: CD45RA+ positively selected. These TCRs come from a man aged 18 to 35 in good health.

The chain is built from TRBV30 and TRBJ1-3, with D hard to call. CDR1 and CDR2 (germline): GTSNPN, SVGIG (reference sequence). The V end lost 6 bases, the J end lost 0 bases, and 9 bases lay between the germline ends. This CDR3 spans 13 amino acids. In nucleotides, the CDR3 is TGTGCCTGCACCATTAGCTCTGGAAACACCATATATTTT. Translated, it gives CACTISSGNTIYF. The full variable domain, completed using reference TRBV30 and TRBJ1-3, is SQTIHQWPATLVQPVGSPLSLECTVEGTSNPNLYWYRQAAGRGLQLLFYSVGIGQISSEVPQNLSASRPQDRQFILSSKKLLLSDSGFYLCACTISSGNTIYFGEGSWLTVV.

This sequence joins TRBV19 and TRBJ2-2; D remains unclear. Germline V lookup: CDR1 LNHDA, CDR2 SQIVND (reference sequence). Trimming stripped 5 bases from V and 7 bases from J, with 8 bases between. This CDR3 has 12 residues. CDR3 nucleotides: TGTGCCAGTAGTCCTTGGGTCGGGGAGCTGTTTTTT. Translation: CASSPWVGELFF.

The rearrangement uses TRBV9 and TRBJ2-7, with 16 nucleotides matching TRBD2. CDR1 is SGDLS, CDR2 YYNGEE, per germline. The V and J ends lost 2 bases and 2 bases, in that order; junction bases with no gene match: 13. The CDR3 extends over 20 amino acids. The CDR3 region has the DNA TGTGCCAGCAGCGTGGAAGTAGGGGGGACTAGCGGGAGGGCCCCCTACGAGCAGTACTTC. Protein sequence: CASSVEVGGTSGRAPYEQYF. Full variable domain (remainder filled in from reference TRBV9 and TRBJ2-7): DSGVTQTPKHLITATGQRVTLRCSPRSGDLSVYWYQQSLDQGLQFLIQYYNGEERAKGNILERFSAQQFPDLHSELNLSSLELGDSALYFCASSVEVGGTSGRAPYEQYFGPGTRLTVT.

This chain links TRBV5-6 with TRBJ1-5; D gene uncertain. The ends were cut back, 4 bases at V and 6 bases at J, with 14 bases in the middle. Germline V CDR1 and CDR2: SGHDT, YYEEEE. The CDR3 totals 14 residues. The CDR3 region is CASSLGRVSQPQHF. CDR3 coding DNA: TGTGCCAGCAGCCTAGGTCGGGTTTCTCAGCCCCAGCATTTT.

This clone was seen a single time. The chain is built from TRBV27 and TRBJ1-5; 7 positions match TRBD1. The V gene end was trimmed by 7 bases and the J gene end by 4 bases; junction bases not matched to a gene: 4. The CDR3 sequence is 13 residues long. Germline lookup yields CDR1 MNHEY and CDR2 SMNVEV (reference sequence). CDR3 loop: CASTAGGNQPQHF. CDR3 nucleotide sequence: TGTGCCAGCACAGCAGGGGGGAATCAGCCCCAGCATTTT.

With regard to this clone: In the same sample, other DNA sequences code for this CDR3. This rearrangement joins TRBV5-1 to TRBJ2-3; D is possibly TRBD2 (6 bases). This CDR3 spans 14 amino acids. V dropped 0 bases and J dropped 4 bases, with 9 bases sitting between them. In germline, CDR1 is SGHRS, CDR2 YFSETQ. In DNA form, the CDR3 reads TGCGCCAGCAGCTTGGCGGGGGTGCCAGATACGCAGTATTTT. Translation gives CASSLAGVPDTQYF.

This clone was detected only once. The chain couples TRBV14 to TRBJ1-6, with unresolved D. There are 14 residues in the CDR3. Per the germline V gene, CDR1 is SGHDN and CDR2 is FVKESK. V was cut by 6 bases and J by 7 bases, with 13 bases left in between. CDR3 in amino acids: CASSPLEVNSPLHF. In nucleotides, the CDR3 is TGTGCCAGCAGTCCCTTGGAGGTAAATTCACCCCTCCACTTT. The full variable domain, with the rest looked up from reference TRBV14 and TRBJ1-6, is EAGVTQFPSHSVIEKGQTVTLRCDPISGHDNLYWYRRVMGKEIKFLLHFVKESKQDESGMPNNRFLAERTGGTYSTLKVQPAELEDSGVYFCASSPLEVNSPLHFGNGTRLTVT.

The chain joins TRBV14 to TRBJ2-1; no definite D call. CDR3 length equals 14 residues. From germline, CDR1 is SGHDN and CDR2 FVKESK. V lost 0 bases and J 4 bases, leaving 7 bases between the germline ends. The CDR3 nucleotides are TGTGCCAGCAGCCAAGATACCTGGTACAATGAGCAGTTCTTC. Translated: CASSQDTWYNEQFF. The complete variable domain, with remaining parts taken from reference TRBV14 and TRBJ2-1, reads EAGVTQFPSHSVIEKGQTVTLRCDPISGHDNLYWYRRVMGKEIKFLLHFVKESKQDESGMPNNRFLAERTGGTYSTLKVQPAELEDSGVYFCASSQDTWYNEQFFGPGTRLTVL.

CDR3 sequence (DNA): TGTGCCAGCAGCGTAGGAGGGGGGGACCCACCCCTCCACTTT. It codes for CASSVGGGDPPLHF. This sequence joins TRBV9 and TRBJ1-6, with D possibly TRBD1 on 6 matching bases. Germline CDR1 and CDR2: SGDLS and YYNGEE. Trimming left V 0 bases short and J 11 bases short, with 12 bases between. This CDR3 is built from 14 residues.

The V call is TRBV6-4, the J call TRBJ1-4; D is uncertain. Trimming cost V 2 bases and J 8 bases, with 9 bases left between them. The germline CDR1 and CDR2 sequences are MRHNA and SNTAGT. The CDR3 is 13 residues long. The CDR3 loop is CASSDGIPEKLFF. CDR3 bases: TGTGCCAGCAGTGACGGGATCCCGGAAAAACTGTTTTTT.

As regards this clone: The sample has other DNA sequences that encode this CDR3 too. The chain links TRBV5-6 to TRBJ2-3; D remains unclear. This CDR3 region has 12 residues. Deletions cut 2 bases from V and 2 bases from J, with 3 bases between. Germline-derived CDR1 and CDR2 are SGHDT and YYEEEE. The CDR3 DNA reads as TGTGCCAGCAGCTTAGCCACAGATACGCAGTATTTT. Protein product: CASSLATDTQYF. The full variable domain, rest sourced from reference TRBV5-6 and TRBJ2-3, is DAGVTQSPTHLIKTRGQQVTLRCSPKSGHDTVSWYQQALGQGPQFIFQYYEEEERQRGNFPDRFSGHQFPNYSSELNVNALLLGDSALYLCASSLATDTQYFGPGTRLTVL.

The V call is TRBV2, the J call TRBJ2-7, with TRBD1 as a possible D gene (7 bases). Germline V gives CDR1 SNHLY, CDR2 FYNNEI. Trimming cost V 10 bases and J 7 bases, with 20 bases left between them. The CDR3 contains 13 residues. The CDR3, as DNA: TGTGCCACCCACGCGGAGGGGGCGGGTGAGCAGTACTTC. Translating it yields CATHAEGAGEQYF.